The 30 T cell receptor beta chains reported below all come from one sample, sequenced in a study of Ad26.COV2.S vaccination and SARS-CoV-2 variants. Indicated treatment: around 19 received Ad26.COV2.S at low or high dose, single or two shots; 5 received placebo; per-sample allocation not given. Following the first vaccine or placebo injection, samples were taken on day 63. The method was immunoSEQ multiplex PCR; TCRdb's version includes in-frame clones alone and lacks a portion of them. Among 380,000 or so clones listed, 86% were seen once. The sample in question was peripheral blood, obtained in a trial of Ad26.COV2.S vaccine versus placebo. Receptor source: a person aged 18-60 years who received the Ad26.COV2.S COVID-19 vaccine or a placebo.

This clone was recorded only once. The rearrangement links TRBV4-3 to TRBJ2-7; 10 positions agree with TRBD2. Unmatched junction bases numbered 15, after V lost 0 bases and J lost 4 bases. CDR3 size: 19 residues. Germline-derived CDR1 and CDR2 are LGHNA and YSLEER. CDR3 sequence reads: CASSQDPGTSTSGPYEQYF. CDR3 sequence (DNA): TGCGCCAGCAGCCAAGATCCCGGGACATCGACTAGCGGGCCTTACGAGCAGTACTTC.

The chain recombines TRBV5-4 with TRBJ2-5, with TRBD1 identical over 7 bases. V was clipped by 4 bases and J by 5 bases; unmatched bases: 11. CDR1 SGHNT and CDR2 YYREEE come from the germline V gene (reference sequence). CDR3 length equals 15 residues. The CDR3: CASSPDRAPRETQYF. CDR3 DNA: TGTGCCAGCAGCCCAGACAGGGCGCCCAGGGAGACCCAGTACTTC.

The rearrangement links TRBV5-6 to TRBJ2-7; possibly TRBD2 for D (5 bases). The CDR3 has 18 residues. The V gene lost 4 bases and the J gene lost 0 bases, with 23 bases spanning the gap. CDR1 SGHDT and CDR2 YYEEEE come from the germline V gene. In nucleotides, the CDR3 is TGTGCCAGCAGCGCGCCGGGTCGCTTGAGGGCAGGCTCCTACGAGCAGTACTTC. Its translation: CASSAPGRLRAGSYEQYF.

The chain uses TRBV6-2 or TRBV6-3 and TRBJ2-5; TRBD1 matches at 8 bases. V lost 4 bases, J lost 3 bases, and 7 bases stayed unmatched. The germline V gene has CDR1 MNHEY and CDR2 SVGEGT. This CDR3 has 15 amino acids. The CDR3 reads CASSSDRGHEETQYF. CDR3 nucleotides: TGTGCCAGCAGTTCAGACAGGGGTCACGAAGAGACCCAGTACTTC.

The chain employs TRBV4-3 and TRBJ2-3; D is uncertain. The CDR3 covers 15 residues. Per the germline V gene, CDR1 is LGHNA and CDR2 is YSLEER. Deletions cut 0 bases from V and 2 bases from J, with 9 bases between. Here the CDR3 DNA reads TGCGCCAGCAGCCAAGACTGGGGATTCACAGATACGCAGTATTTT. It translates to CASSQDWGFTDTQYF.

This chain joins TRBV14 and TRBJ2-7; unclear D gene. Trimming pared 1 base from V and 4 bases from J, leaving 8 bases between. CDR1 is SGHDN and CDR2 is FVKESK in the germline V gene. The CDR3 totals 13 residues. The CDR3 region is CASSQVGIYEQYF. The CDR3 DNA reads as TGTGCCAGCAGCCAAGTTGGAATTTACGAGCAGTACTTC. The full variable domain, rest sourced from reference TRBV14 and TRBJ2-7, is EAGVTQFPSHSVIEKGQTVTLRCDPISGHDNLYWYRRVMGKEIKFLLHFVKESKQDESGMPNNRFLAERTGGTYSTLKVQPAELEDSGVYFCASSQVGIYEQYFGPGTRLTVT.

In this sample, this clone turned up many times. V and J are TRBV4-3 and TRBJ2-1; TRBD2 agrees at 7 bases. This CDR3 region has 18 residues. Germline CDR1 LGHNA, CDR2 YSLEER. V shed 1 base and J 4 bases; nucleotides not matched to a gene: 13. Written as DNA, the CDR3 is TGCGCCAGCAGCCAAGCTGTGATGGGGGAGGGAATATACAATGAGCAGTTCTTC. Encoded protein: CASSQAVMGEGIYNEQFF.

The rearrangement uses TRBV3-1 (or the pseudogene TRBV3-2) and TRBJ2-3; D is perhaps TRBD2 (6 bases). The CDR3 extends over 16 amino acids. Germline CDR1 reads LGHDT; CDR2 reads YNNKEL (reference sequence). V was clipped by 2 bases and J by 4 bases, with 16 bases between them. CDR3 in amino acids: CASSQSLGGIADTQYF. CDR3 bases: TGTGCCAGCAGCCAATCCCTAGGAGGGATAGCAGATACGCAGTATTTT.

This sequence joins TRBV5-6 and TRBJ2-2, with a weak D call TRBD2 (6 bases). V dropped 1 base and J dropped 2 bases, with 12 bases sitting between them. This CDR3 has 16 amino acids. Germline CDR1 SGHDT, CDR2 YYEEEE. CDR3 sequence: CASSLPGGVNTGELFF. The CDR3, as DNA: TGTGCCAGCAGCTTGCCCGGGGGTGTTAACACCGGGGAGCTGTTTTTT.

A few counts support this clone. The V and J genes are TRBV7-9 and TRBJ2-2, with 11 bases lining up with TRBD1. V was clipped by 4 bases and J by 6 bases; unmatched bases: 4. The germline CDR1 and CDR2 sequences are SEHNR and FQNEAQ (reference sequence). The CDR3 contains 15 residues. Here the CDR3 DNA reads TGTGCCAGCAGCTGGACAGGGGGCGGCGCCGGGGAGCTGTTTTTT. Translated: CASSWTGGGAGELFF.

This clone was observed a handful of times. The rearrangement links TRBV2 to TRBJ2-7, with a tentative D call TRBD2 (5 bases). CDR1 is SNHLY and CDR2 is FYNNEI in the germline V gene. V shed 5 bases and J shed 6 bases, with 17 bases lying between them. This CDR3 comprises 14 residues. CDR3 loop: CASSPGVPYSEQYF. CDR3 nucleotides: TGTGCCAGCAGTCCCGGGGTCCCATACTCCGAGCAGTACTTC.

The chain couples TRBV6-1 to TRBJ1-1, with D possibly matching TRBD1 (5 bases). CDR1 and CDR2 from the germline V gene are MNHNS and SASEGT. Trimming left V 3 bases short and J 5 bases short, with 13 bases between. This CDR3 comprises 14 residues. The CDR3 loop is CASSEGPTRTEAFF. The CDR3 DNA sequence: TGTGCCAGCAGTGAGGGGCCTACCCGAACTGAAGCTTTCTTT.

The rearrangement links TRBV13 to TRBJ2-7; TRBD1 aligns across 8 bases. The CDR3 extends over 13 amino acids. Germline V lookup: CDR1 PRHDT, CDR2 FYEKMQ (reference sequence). With V trimmed by 4 bases and J by 3 bases, 2 bases remained unmatched. Here the CDR3 reads CASSSTGDYEQYF. The CDR3 bases are TGTGCCAGCAGCTCGACAGGGGACTACGAGCAGTACTTC.

The table lists this clone with a few counts. The chain recombines TRBV7-8 with TRBJ2-3; D is possibly TRBD1 or TRBD2 (5 bases each). V lost 6 bases, J lost 9 bases, and 19 bases lay in between. Germline V gene lookup returns CDR1 SGHVS and CDR2 FQNEAQ. CDR3 length equals 14 residues. CDR3 residues: CASSTGPHTATQYF. In DNA, the CDR3 is TGTGCCAGCAGTACGGGACCCCACACTGCGACGCAGTATTTT.

The chain links TRBV4-3 to TRBJ1-5; D call uncertain. Deletions cut 0 bases from V and 7 bases from J, with 13 bases between. The CDR3 runs 15 residues. Germline V gives CDR1 LGHNA, CDR2 YSLEER. As DNA, the CDR3 is TGCGCCAGCAGCCAAGACTGGCAGGAGAGCCAGCCCCAGCATTTT. Its protein is CASSQDWQESQPQHF.

This clone was recorded only once. The chain links TRBV4-2 to TRBJ2-1; possibly TRBD2 for D (5 bases). The CDR3 is 14 amino acids. The germline CDR1 and CDR2 sequences are LGHNA and YNFKEQ. With 1 base removed from V and 7 bases from J, the gap between germline ends came to 11 bases. CDR3 nucleotide sequence: TGTGCCAGCAGCCAAGTTGAGTCGGGGAATGAGCAGTTCTTC. It is translated as CASSQVESGNEQFF.

The chain recombines TRBV19 with TRBJ1-5; D is perhaps TRBD1 (6 bases). From germline, CDR1 is LNHDA and CDR2 SQIVND (reference sequence). This CDR3 has 15 amino acids. Between the trimmed V and J ends, which lost 4 bases and 0 bases, there was a span of 10 bases. The CDR3 loop reads CASSTGQSSNQPQHF. The CDR3 DNA reads as TGTGCCAGTAGTACTGGACAGTCTAGCAATCAGCCCCAGCATTTT.

This clone was found once. This chain uses TRBV7-9 with TRBJ1-1; D is perhaps TRBD1 (6 bases). The CDR3 has 18 amino acids. In germline, CDR1 is SEHNR, CDR2 FQNEAQ (reference sequence). V gave up 3 bases and J gave up 0 bases, with 20 bases separating them. CDR3 amino acids: CASSFAGQKLGMNTEAFF. The CDR3 DNA is TGTGCCAGCAGCTTTGCTGGACAGAAGTTGGGCATGAACACTGAAGCTTTCTTT.

V usage is TRBV5-1 and J usage is TRBJ2-3; TRBD2 matches 8 bases. The CDR3 loop spans 15 amino acids. CDR1 and CDR2 (germline): SGHRS, YFSETQ. J lost 4 bases, V lost 3 bases, and 7 bases had no gene match. The CDR3 sequence: CASSWSGGPSDTQYF. CDR3 sequence (DNA): TGCGCCAGCAGCTGGTCGGGAGGGCCATCAGATACGCAGTATTTT.

This clone was detected only a few times. CDR3 DNA sequence: TGCGCCAGCAGCGCTCGGGGGCGCGATACGCAGTATTTT. Its protein product is CASSARGRDTQYF. The V and J genes are TRBV4-1 and TRBJ2-3; D is possibly TRBD1 or TRBD2 (6 bases each). The length of the CDR3 is 13 residues. Trimming pared 5 bases from V and 6 bases from J, leaving 12 bases between. Germline V gene sequence: CDR1 MGHRA, CDR2 YSYEKL.

The rearrangement uses TRBV11-2 and TRBJ1-2; the match to TRBD1 covers 9 bases. CDR3 length: 17 residues. Per germline, CDR1 SGHAT and CDR2 FQNNGV. The J segment lost 3 bases and the V segment lost 1 base, leaving 9 bases of the junction unmatched. The CDR3 region is CASSLGNTGGIHYGYTF. CDR3 in DNA: TGTGCCAGCAGCTTAGGGAATACAGGGGGCATTCACTATGGCTACACCTTC.

V usage is TRBV28 and J usage is TRBJ1-5, with 7 bases that match TRBD1. This CDR3 region has 17 residues. Germline V gene sequence: CDR1 MDHEN, CDR2 SYDVKM. J lost 0 bases, V lost 5 bases, and 10 bases had no gene match. Written as DNA, the CDR3 is TGTGCCAGCAGTCTCAGGGGGGGGATATATAGCAATCAGCCCCAGCATTTT. As protein: CASSLRGGIYSNQPQHF.

The gene calls are TRBV13 and TRBJ2-7; D possibly corresponds to TRBD2 (6 bases). Germline V gene data show CDR1 as PRHDT and CDR2 as FYEKMQ (reference sequence). CDR3 length equals 13 residues. Trimming pared 2 bases from V and 6 bases from J, leaving 11 bases between. CDR3 sequence reads: CASSLTGSIEQYF. In DNA, the CDR3 is TGTGCCAGCAGCTTAACCGGGAGTATCGAGCAGTACTTC. Full variable domain (outside the CDR3, taken from reference TRBV13 and TRBJ2-7): AAGVIQSPRHLIKEKRETATLKCYPIPRHDTVYWYQQGPGQDPQFLISFYEKMQSDKGSIPDRFSAQQFSDYHSELNMSSLELGDSALYFCASSLTGSIEQYFGPGTRLTVT.

The chain uses TRBV28 and TRBJ2-3, with 12 bases identical to TRBD2. V shed 9 bases, J shed 4 bases, and the junction held 11 bases outside the gene matches. CDR3 length: 16 residues. Per germline, CDR1 MDHEN and CDR2 SYDVKM. The CDR3 coding sequence is TGTGCCAGGATGAGACTAGCGGGAGAATCAGCAGATACGCAGTATTTT. Its protein product is CARMRLAGESADTQYF. The complete variable domain, with remaining parts taken from reference TRBV28 and TRBJ2-3, reads DVKVTQSSRYLVKRTGEKVFLECVQDMDHENMFWYRQDPGLGLRLIYFSYDVKMKEKGDIPEGYSVSREKKERFSLILESASTNQTSMYLCARMRLAGESADTQYFGPGTRLTVL.

The chain carries TRBV9 and TRBJ2-1; TRBD2 matches 11 bases. Trimming removed 2 bases from V and 5 bases from J; junction bases left unmatched: 3. This CDR3 is 15 amino acids long. The germline V gene has CDR1 SGDLS and CDR2 YYNGEE. The CDR3 is CASSVTSGDDNEQFF. CDR3 DNA sequence: TGTGCCAGCAGCGTGACTAGCGGGGACGACAATGAGCAGTTCTTC. The entire variable domain, with the rest obtained from reference TRBV9 and TRBJ2-1, is as follows: DSGVTQTPKHLITATGQRVTLRCSPRSGDLSVYWYQQSLDQGLQFLIQYYNGEERAKGNILERFSAQQFPDLHSELNLSSLELGDSALYFCASSVTSGDDNEQFFGPGTRLTVL.

The chain combines TRBV7-9 with TRBJ1-1; no firm D call. This CDR3 is 15 amino acids long. Germline CDR1 SEHNR, CDR2 FQNEAQ (reference sequence). V gave up 1 base and J gave up 4 bases, with 13 bases separating them. The CDR3 protein is CASSLGNPRVTEAFF. CDR3 DNA: TGTGCCAGCAGCTTAGGAAACCCTAGGGTCACTGAAGCTTTCTTT.

The chain links TRBV5-6 to TRBJ2-7; D ambiguous. The CDR3 covers 14 residues. Trimming pared 0 bases from V and 6 bases from J, leaving 13 bases between. Germline V gene data show CDR1 as SGHDT and CDR2 as YYEEEE. As DNA, the CDR3 is TGTGCCAGCAGCTTGGGCACAGTCGTGCGCGAGCAGTACTTC. Translated, it gives CASSLGTVVREQYF.

The V call is TRBV3-1 (or the pseudogene TRBV3-2), the J call TRBJ1-1; D is unclear. The CDR3 extends over 15 amino acids. V was clipped by 6 bases and J by 0 bases, with 14 bases between them. CDR1 is LGHDT and CDR2 is YNNKEL in the germline V gene (reference sequence). The CDR3 here is CASSSGSAMNTEAFF. The CDR3 DNA reads TGTGCCAGCAGTTCCGGGAGCGCGATGAACACTGAAGCTTTCTTT.

The chain couples TRBV5-4 to TRBJ1-5; maybe TRBD1 (6 bases). Per germline, CDR1 SGHNT and CDR2 YYREEE (reference sequence). This CDR3 has 15 residues. V lost 3 bases and J 3 bases, leaving 13 bases between the germline ends. This chain's CDR3 is CASSSGVGVNQPQHF. For the CDR3, the DNA is TGTGCCAGCAGCTCAGGGGTCGGGGTCAATCAGCCCCAGCATTTT.

The chain links TRBV9 to TRBJ1-2; no clear D gene. CDR3 length: 17 amino acids. The V and J ends lost 2 bases and 4 bases respectively, with 21 bases between them. The V gene's germline CDR1 is SGDLS and CDR2 YYNGEE. The CDR3 spells CASSVRPSKEWVYGYTF. The CDR3 bases are TGTGCCAGCAGCGTCCGCCCCAGCAAGGAATGGGTCTATGGCTACACCTTC.